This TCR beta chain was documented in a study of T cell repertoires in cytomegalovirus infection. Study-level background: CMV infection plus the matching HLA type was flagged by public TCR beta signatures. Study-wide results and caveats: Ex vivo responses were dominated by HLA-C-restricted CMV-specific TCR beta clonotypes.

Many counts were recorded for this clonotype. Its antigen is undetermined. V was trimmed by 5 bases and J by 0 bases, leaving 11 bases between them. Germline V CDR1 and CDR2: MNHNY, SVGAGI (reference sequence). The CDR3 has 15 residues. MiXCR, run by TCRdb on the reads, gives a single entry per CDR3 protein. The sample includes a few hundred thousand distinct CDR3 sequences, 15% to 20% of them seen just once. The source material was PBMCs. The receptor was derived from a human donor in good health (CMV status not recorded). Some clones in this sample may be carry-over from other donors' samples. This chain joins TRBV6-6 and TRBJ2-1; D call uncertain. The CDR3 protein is CASSPSRISYNEQFF. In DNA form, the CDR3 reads TGTGCCAGCAGTCCCTCGCGGATCTCCTACAATGAGCAGTTCTTC.